The next 3 T cell receptor beta chains were all read from a single sample in a study of T cells expressing NK-cell markers. TCRdb re-called the 5' RACE reads and catalogs CDR3 proteins one per entry, DNA excluded. The sample totals 300,000 or so distinct CDR3 sequences. The sequencing sample was made of blood T cells: a sorted CD56 or NKG2C T cell subset, CD4+ or CD8+ T cells, or bulk PBMC T cells (not recorded which). These receptors originate from a woman aged 18 to 75 in good health.

This sequence joins TRBV5-1 and TRBJ1-1. Germline CDR1 reads SGHRS; CDR2 reads YFSETQ. This CDR3 has 14 amino acids. CDR3 amino acids: CASSLVYRATEAFF.

J is TRBJ2-5 and V is TRBV12-3 or TRBV12-4; TCRdb outputs TRBD2, but without DNA this stays unchecked. The CDR3 runs 14 residues. The CDR3 sequence is CASSDGRPGETQYF.

The CDR3: CASSFGGGTYNEQFF. The chain carries TRBV5-6 and TRBJ2-1; TCRdb's D gene call, TRBD1, goes unchecked for lack of DNA. The germline CDR1 and CDR2 sequences are SGHDT and YYEEEE. The CDR3 runs to 15 residues.